The 21 T cell receptor beta chains presented below share a single source sample, sequenced in a study of blood T cells in healthy people across ages. Sample-barcoded 5' priming and a J-beta primer mix drove a second PCR of about 6 to 12 cycles. TCRdb redid the calling of the 5' RACE reads with MiXCR, one entry per CDR3 protein. Found here are 1.5 million to 2 million distinct CDR3 sequences, 30% to 40% of them singletons; the top ten hold 23%. Sequenced: blood. The source is a human donor in good health.

This clonotype was found a few times. The rearrangement links TRBV4-1 to TRBJ2-3, with 7 bases matching TRBD1. V trimming: 4 bases; J trimming: 4 bases; junction bases outside the gene matches: 14. The CDR3 runs to 17 residues. CDR1 is MGHRA and CDR2 is YSYEKL in the germline V gene. The CDR3 sequence is CASSPRRGQGVPDTQYF. Written as DNA, the CDR3 is TGCGCCAGCAGCCCCCGGCGTGGCCAGGGGGTCCCAGATACGCAGTATTTT.

There are many counts of this clonotype. This CDR3 reads CASSLNVGTEAFF. Here the CDR3 DNA reads TGTGCCAGCAGCTTAAATGTGGGGACTGAAGCTTTCTTT. The chain couples TRBV7-3 to TRBJ1-1, with unresolved D. The CDR3 consists of 13 residues. CDR1 is SGHTA, CDR2 FQGTGA, per germline. V was shortened by 1 base and J by 5 bases, with 8 bases between the two germline ends. Using reference TRBV7-3 and TRBJ1-1 for the parts outside the CDR3, the full variable domain is GAGVSQTPSNKVTEKGKYVELRCDPISGHTALYWYRQSLGQGPEFLIYFQGTGAADDSGLPNDRFFAVRPEGSVSTLKIQRTERGDSAVYLCASSLNVGTEAFFGQGTRLTVV.

V gene TRBV9 combines with J gene TRBJ2-4, with D maybe TRBD2 (5 bases). Near its end, the DNA agrees better with TRBJ2-7, so the J call may be wrong. From germline, CDR1 is SGDLS and CDR2 YYNGEE. This CDR3 region has 14 residues. CDR3 sequence (DNA): TGTGCCAGCAGCGGTCGGGGAAGCTTCGCCGAGCAGTACTTC. Residues: CASSGRGSFAEQYF.

This clonotype was recorded many times. The chain employs TRBV5-1 and TRBJ2-7, with D perhaps TRBD1 (6 bases). Germline V lookup: CDR1 SGHRS, CDR2 YFSETQ. The CDR3 has 16 amino acids. The ends were cut back, 4 bases at V and 6 bases at J, with 23 bases in the middle. CDR3 protein: CASSGRPRTDNSEQYF. The CDR3, as DNA: TGCGCCAGCAGCGGTCGACCCAGGACAGATAACTCCGAGCAGTACTTC.

The rearrangement joins TRBV29-1 to TRBJ2-2, with D unresolved. The CDR3 is 14 amino acids. V gave up 1 base and J gave up 2 bases, with 8 bases separating them. The germline V gene encodes CDR1 SQVTM and CDR2 ANQGSEA. CDR3 bases: TGCAGCGTTGAAGGGGCAGGTAACACCGGGGAGCTGTTTTTT. Translating gives CSVEGAGNTGELFF.

This clonotype is a singleton in its sample. The V and J genes are TRBV7-9 and TRBJ2-7; D is possibly TRBD1 or TRBD2 (5 bases each). Trimming left V 2 bases short and J 9 bases short, with 20 bases between. Germline loops: CDR1 SEHNR, CDR2 FQNEAQ (reference sequence). CDR3 length: 15 amino acids. The CDR3 region is CASSLTSGTARWQYF. Written as DNA, the CDR3 is TGTGCCAGCAGCTTAACCTCCGGGACGGCCCGCTGGCAGTACTTC. Filled out from reference TRBV7-9 and TRBJ2-7, the complete variable domain reads DTGVSQNPRHKITKRGQNVTFRCDPISEHNRLYWYRQTLGQGPEFLTYFQNEAQLEKSRLLSDRFSAERPKGSFSTLEIQRTEQGDSAMYLCASSLTSGTARWQYFGPGTRLTVT.

About this clonotype itself: Germline is not matched at one junction end, which may reflect a read error. This sequence joins TRBV4-2 and TRBJ2-1, with D perhaps assigned TRBD1 or TRBD2 (7 bases each). The germline V gene encodes CDR1 LGHNA and CDR2 YNFKEQ. The CDR3 consists of 15 residues. The CDR3 bases are TGTGCCAGCAGCCAACAGGGGGGGACCTACAATGAGCGGTTCTTC. It codes for CASSQQGGTYNERFF.

V is TRBV7-2 and J is TRBJ1-6; TRBD1 matches at 9 bases. V gave up 4 bases and J gave up 13 bases; unmatched junction bases: 5. Germline V gives CDR1 SGHTA, CDR2 FQGNSA. This CDR3 has 13 residues. The CDR3 region is CASSSGTGFPLHF. CDR3 in DNA: TGTGCCAGCAGCTCAGGGACAGGGTTTCCCCTCCACTTT. Filled out from reference TRBV7-2 and TRBJ1-6, the complete variable domain reads GAGVSQSPSNKVTEKGKDVELRCDPISGHTALYWYRQSLGQGLEFLIYFQGNSAPDKSGLPSDRFSAERTGGSVSTLTIQRTQQEDSAVYLCASSSGTGFPLHFGNGTRLTVT.

This clonotype showed up just a few times. V gene TRBV6-1 combines with J gene TRBJ2-1; 8 bases map to TRBD2. CDR3 size: 17 residues. V trimming: 4 bases; J trimming: 0 bases; junction bases outside the gene matches: 8. CDR1 and CDR2 (germline): MNHNS, SASEGT. The CDR3 bases are TGTGCCAGCAGTGCTCGCGGAGCGGGGGCCTCCTACAATGAGCAGTTCTTC. It encodes CASSARGAGASYNEQFF.

The gene calls are TRBV9 and TRBJ1-2, with 10 positions matching TRBD1. V shed 4 bases, J shed 6 bases, and the junction held 9 bases outside the gene matches. Germline CDR1 and CDR2: SGDLS and YYNGEE. The CDR3 spans 15 residues. The CDR3 loop is CASSPSGQGSDGYTF. CDR3 nucleotides: TGTGCCAGCAGCCCGTCGGGACAGGGGAGCGATGGCTACACCTTC. The complete variable domain, with remaining parts taken from reference TRBV9 and TRBJ1-2, reads DSGVTQTPKHLITATGQRVTLRCSPRSGDLSVYWYQQSLDQGLQFLIQYYNGEERAKGNILERFSAQQFPDLHSELNLSSLELGDSALYFCASSPSGQGSDGYTFGSGTRLTVV.

The genes are TRBV10-3 and TRBJ2-3, with 7 positions matching TRBD1. Trimming at V came to 6 bases and at J to 0 bases, leaving 6 bases not matched to a gene. Germline V gives CDR1 ENHRY, CDR2 SYGVKD. The CDR3 extends over 15 amino acids. CDR3 in amino acids: CAISEGTASTDTQYF. The CDR3 coding sequence is TGTGCCATCAGCGAGGGGACAGCTAGCACAGATACGCAGTATTTT.

The rearrangement uses TRBV4-3 and TRBJ2-6; the match to TRBD1 covers 7 bases. CDR1 and CDR2 (germline): LGHNA, YSLEER. CDR3 length: 17 residues. The J segment lost 0 bases and the V segment lost 5 bases, leaving 7 bases of the junction unmatched. The CDR3 spells CASSGQAPHSGANVLTF. In nucleotides, the CDR3 is TGCGCCAGCAGCGGACAGGCGCCCCACTCTGGGGCCAACGTCCTGACTTTC.

This clonotype was counted between two and nine times. The chain combines TRBV29-1 with TRBJ1-2, with D maybe TRBD1 (5 bases). This CDR3 has 12 amino acids. Germline V CDR1 and CDR2: SQVTM, ANQGSEA. Trimming took off 4 bases at V and 6 bases at J, with 12 bases between the two ends. Here the CDR3 DNA reads TGCAGCGTTGCAGGGCCCCTTAATGGCTACACCTTC. It yields the protein CSVAGPLNGYTF.

The chain joins TRBV12-3 or TRBV12-4 to TRBJ2-3; D is unclear. V lost 6 bases and J 6 bases, leaving 13 bases between the germline ends. The length of the CDR3 is 13 residues. CDR3 nucleotide sequence: TGTGCCAGCAGCCCGGCCCTGGCCGATACGCAGTATTTT. Translation: CASSPALADTQYF.

This clonotype came up many times. This chain links TRBV29-1 with TRBJ2-3; 7 bases fit TRBD1. The CDR3 is 15 amino acids. Per germline, CDR1 SQVTM and CDR2 ANQGSEA. The trim removed 6 bases at V and 4 bases at J, leaving 13 bases unmatched. The CDR3, as DNA: TGCAGCGTCGACAGGGAAGGTTGGGGATCAGATACGCAGTATTTT. Encoded protein: CSVDREGWGSDTQYF.

This clonotype was recorded a few times. The rearrangement joins TRBV7-3 to TRBJ2-3; D unresolved. This CDR3 contains 12 residues. Looked up from germline, CDR1 is SGHTA and CDR2 is FQGTGA. Between the trimmed V and J ends, which lost 4 bases and 11 bases, there was a span of 13 bases. The CDR3 reads CASSSYNLMQYF. The DNA for the CDR3 is TGTGCCAGCAGCTCTTACAATCTAATGCAGTATTTT.

The chain couples TRBV12-3 or TRBV12-4 to TRBJ2-1, with 11 bases that match TRBD2. V shed 7 bases and J 7 bases; nucleotides not matched to a gene: 15. This CDR3 has 17 amino acids. The CDR3 loop reads CASKGLAGGPSLNEQFF. The CDR3 region has the DNA TGTGCCAGCAAGGGGCTAGCGGGGGGTCCCTCCTTAAATGAGCAGTTCTTC.

The chain is built from TRBV20-1 and TRBJ1-1; 7 positions agree with TRBD1. CDR1 and CDR2 (germline): DFQATT, SNEGSKA (reference sequence). This CDR3 spans 16 amino acids. V shed 2 bases and J 1 base; nucleotides not matched to a gene: 10. The CDR3 loop is CSARPWDSFKNTEAFF. CDR3 coding DNA: TGCAGTGCTAGACCTTGGGACAGCTTTAAGAACACTGAAGCTTTCTTT.

V and J are TRBV5-1 and TRBJ2-3; possibly TRBD1 for D (6 bases). Deletions cut 7 bases from V and 5 bases from J, with 14 bases between. The germline V gene has CDR1 SGHRS and CDR2 YFSETQ. This CDR3 has 13 amino acids. CDR3 amino acids: CASSGQLEDTQYF. In DNA form, the CDR3 reads TGCGCCAGCTCAGGACAGTTAGAAGATACGCAGTATTTT.

CDR3 in DNA: TGTGCCAGCAGCTCAGATGGACTAGCCGTTGAGACCCAGTACTTC. Its protein is CASSSDGLAVETQYF. The chain is built from TRBV7-2 and TRBJ2-5; 8 bases agree with TRBD2. The germline V gene has CDR1 SGHTA and CDR2 FQGNSA. The CDR3 length is 15 residues. With V trimmed by 4 bases and J by 5 bases, 9 bases remained unmatched.

This clonotype was seen only a few times. In nucleotides, the CDR3 is TGCGCCAGCAGCATTGGATCCGGGACAGGGGAGGGAGAGACCCAGTACTTC. Residues: CASSIGSGTGEGETQYF. J is TRBJ2-5 and V is TRBV5-1, with 10 bases fitting TRBD1. The V gene end was trimmed by 4 bases and the J gene end by 4 bases; junction bases not matched to a gene: 13. The CDR3 has 17 residues. The germline gives CDR1 SGHRS, CDR2 YFSETQ.